The next 17 T cell receptor beta chains were all read from a single sample in a study of memory CD4+ T cells and cytomegalovirus serostatus. Single viable CD3+CD4+CD8-CD45RO+ cells were sorted as the memory CD4+ T cells. Profiling relied on immunoSEQ multiplex PCR, and the TCRdb table lists in-frame clones only, not all of them. The repertoire holds about 50,000 clones, roughly 78% seen once, with about 0.64% in the top ten. Input material: memory CD4+ T cells from blood. These TCRs come from an adult in good health and CMV-seronegative.

As regards this clone: Different DNA sequences within this sample yield the same CDR3. This rearrangement joins TRBV28 to TRBJ2-1; the D is unclear. The CDR3 length is 12 residues. CDR1 MDHEN and CDR2 SYDVKM come from the germline V gene. Trimming left V 4 bases short and J 5 bases short, with 6 bases between. The chain's CDR3 is CASSSGHNEQFF. CDR3 coding DNA: TGTGCCAGCAGTTCGGGCCACAATGAGCAGTTCTTC.

J is TRBJ2-2 and V is TRBV2; D is uncertain. This CDR3 has 12 residues. The V gene lost 6 bases and the J gene lost 3 bases, with 5 bases spanning the gap. The germline gives CDR1 SNHLY, CDR2 FYNNEI. In DNA form, the CDR3 reads TGTGCCAGCAGCCGGGACACCGGGGAGCTGTTTTTT. Translation gives CASSRDTGELFF.

The chain recombines TRBV4-2 with TRBJ2-2; D possibly uses TRBD1 or TRBD2 (5 bases each). The germline gives CDR1 LGHNA, CDR2 YNFKEQ. Deletions cut 1 base from V and 6 bases from J, with 18 bases between. The CDR3 totals 17 residues. The CDR3: CASSQAPGPPRSGELFF. In nucleotides, the CDR3 is TGTGCCAGCAGCCAAGCGCCGGGACCCCCTAGATCCGGGGAGCTGTTTTTT.

The chain joins TRBV9 to TRBJ2-3; D possibly uses TRBD1 or TRBD2 (5 bases each). The ends were cut back, 8 bases at V and 2 bases at J, with 21 bases in the middle. The CDR3 extends over 16 amino acids. Germline values: CDR1 SGDLS, CDR2 YYNGEE. CDR3 sequence reads: CARQDFPLTDTDTQYF. The CDR3 coding sequence is TGTGCCAGACAGGACTTTCCATTAACCGACACAGATACGCAGTATTTT.

This clone has just a few counts. This sequence joins TRBV5-5 and TRBJ1-1; TRBD1 matches 7 bases. After removal of 0 bases from V and 4 bases from J, the junction contained 6 bases not matched to a gene. The CDR3 covers 15 residues. CDR1 and CDR2 from the germline V gene are SGHKS and YYEKEE (reference sequence). The CDR3 DNA sequence: TGTGCCAGCAGCTTGGAGGGGACAGTCGGCACTGAAGCTTTCTTT. It encodes CASSLEGTVGTEAFF. Supplemented by reference TRBV5-5 and TRBJ1-1, the full variable domain reads DAGVTQSPTHLIKTRGQQVTLRCSPISGHKSVSWYQQVLGQGPQFIFQYYEKEERGRGNFPDRFSARQFPNYSSELNVNALLLGDSALYLCASSLEGTVGTEAFFGQGTRLTVV.

This sequence joins TRBV28 and TRBJ2-7; TRBD1 is a possible D gene (5 bases). This CDR3 has 14 residues. CDR1 MDHEN and CDR2 SYDVKM come from the germline V gene. The V end was cut by 6 bases, the J end by 5 bases, with 17 bases between. CDR3 sequence (DNA): TGTGCCAGCAGACGGACGCAGGGATTCGACGAGCAGTACTTC. This codes for CASRRTQGFDEQYF.

The CDR3 is CASSSYFTGTVKNIQYF. Written as DNA, the CDR3 is TGTGCCAGCAGCTCGTACTTTACCGGGACTGTCAAAAACATTCAGTACTTC. The rearrangement uses TRBV28 and TRBJ2-4, with D possibly matching TRBD2 (6 bases). Trimming pared 6 bases from V and 3 bases from J, leaving 21 bases between. Germline V gene data show CDR1 as MDHEN and CDR2 as SYDVKM. This CDR3 comprises 17 residues.

The chain has TRBV18 and TRBJ2-7, with 13 bases aligning to TRBD2. The CDR3 spans 16 residues. The germline V gene encodes CDR1 KGHSH and CDR2 LQKENI. Losses at the gene ends were 3 bases for V and 5 bases for J; bases not matched to a gene: 7. The CDR3 spells CASSPQTSGRRDEQYF. The CDR3 nucleotides read TGTGCCAGCTCACCCCAGACTAGCGGGAGGAGGGACGAGCAGTACTTC.

The genes are TRBV2 and TRBJ1-5, with 9 bases identical to TRBD1. The V gene's germline CDR1 is SNHLY and CDR2 FYNNEI. The CDR3 is 13 residues long. V dropped 7 bases and J dropped 4; count of bases not matched to a gene: 2. The CDR3 DNA is TGTGCCAGCAACGGACAGGGGAATCAGCCCCAGCATTTT. Translated: CASNGQGNQPQHF.

This rearrangement joins TRBV5-1 to TRBJ2-3; D call uncertain. CDR1 SGHRS and CDR2 YFSETQ come from the germline V gene. V was cut by 0 bases and J by 4 bases, with 6 bases left in between. The CDR3 has 13 amino acids. The CDR3 reads CASSLAGPDTQYF. The CDR3 DNA sequence: TGCGCCAGCAGCTTGGCCGGGCCAGATACGCAGTATTTT.

This chain joins TRBV5-1 and TRBJ2-1; TRBD1 matches at 7 bases. Germline CDR1 reads SGHRS; CDR2 reads YFSETQ. The length of the CDR3 is 15 residues. CDR3 amino acids: CGDDREKGPYNEQFF. CDR3 coding DNA: TGCGGGGACGACAGGGAAAAAGGACCGTACAATGAGCAGTTCTTC.

The V and J genes are TRBV28 and TRBJ2-6; the D is unclear. In germline, CDR1 is MDHEN, CDR2 SYDVKM. The V gene lost 4 bases and the J gene lost 4 bases, with 5 bases spanning the gap. The CDR3 sequence is 13 residues long. The CDR3 sequence: CASSYSGANVLTF. The CDR3, as DNA: TGTGCCAGCAGTTATTCCGGGGCCAACGTCCTGACTTTC.

CDR3 sequence: CASVRLLAGGYNEQFF. As DNA, the CDR3 is TGTGCCAGCGTCCGACTACTAGCGGGAGGCTACAATGAGCAGTTCTTC. The chain joins TRBV2 to TRBJ2-1; 12 bases match TRBD2. Trimming took 8 bases from V and 3 from J; bases not matched to a gene: 8. The V gene's germline CDR1 is SNHLY and CDR2 FYNNEI. This CDR3 has 16 residues.

This clone was observed a handful of times. This rearrangement joins TRBV2 to TRBJ1-4; D uncertain. Germline CDR1 SNHLY, CDR2 FYNNEI. V shed 6 bases and J shed 4 bases, with 6 bases lying between them. CDR3 length: 12 amino acids. The CDR3 bases are TGTGCCAGCAGGCCCGTTAATGAAAAACTGTTTTTT. It encodes CASRPVNEKLFF.

V and J are TRBV5-8 and TRBJ2-7; 11 bases line up with TRBD2. Trimming removed 5 bases from V and 2 bases from J; junction bases left unmatched: 6. The germline gives CDR1 SGHTS, CDR2 YDEGEE. The CDR3 contains 15 residues. This CDR3 is CASRPTSGSPYEQYF. The CDR3 region has the DNA TGTGCCAGCAGACCTACTAGCGGGAGTCCCTACGAGCAGTACTTC. The complete variable domain, with remaining parts taken from reference TRBV5-8 and TRBJ2-7, reads EAGVTQSPTHLIKTRGQQATLRCSPISGHTSVYWYQQALGLGLQFLLWYDEGEERNRGNFPPRFSGRQFPNYSSELNVNALELEDSALYLCASRPTSGSPYEQYFGPGTRLTVT.

This chain links TRBV6-6 with TRBJ1-4; D is perhaps TRBD1 (6 bases). The CDR3 is made up of 15 amino acids. The germline V and J ends were trimmed by 2 bases and 3 bases, with 10 bases remaining between them. Germline-derived CDR1 and CDR2 are MNHNY and SVGAGI (reference sequence). The CDR3 sequence is CASSYVQGSNEKLFF. In DNA form, the CDR3 reads TGTGCCAGCAGTTACGTTCAGGGGTCTAATGAAAAACTGTTTTTT.

V usage is TRBV10-3 and J usage is TRBJ1-2; D unresolved. Per the germline V gene, CDR1 is ENHRY and CDR2 is SYGVKD. V lost 4 bases and J 4 bases, leaving 19 bases between the germline ends. The CDR3 covers 16 residues. The CDR3 reads CAISVGRLPDLYGYTF. CDR3 coding DNA: TGTGCCATCAGTGTTGGACGGCTACCAGACCTCTATGGCTACACCTTC.